Listed here are 20 T cell receptor beta chains from one sample, sequenced in a study of blood T cell repertoires in COVID-19. Sequencing used immunoSEQ multiplex PCR; TCRdb keeps in-frame clones, though not all of them. The sample holds 150,000 to 200,000 clones, approximately 78% seen once. Sequenced sample: PBMCs or T cells enriched from blood (not recorded which). The receptors stem from a woman between 50 and 59 years old who had recovered from COVID-19.

The chain carries TRBV18 and TRBJ1-1, with no clear D. The germline V and J ends were trimmed by 8 bases and 6 bases, with 13 bases remaining between them. Germline CDR1 is KGHSH and CDR2 is LQKENI. The CDR3 covers 12 residues. CDR3 region: CASLEGSSEAFF. CDR3 coding DNA: TGTGCCAGCCTAGAGGGTTCTTCTGAAGCTTTCTTT.

The V and J genes are TRBV25-1 and TRBJ2-7; the match to TRBD2 covers 8 bases. CDR1 MGHDK and CDR2 SYGVNS come from the germline V gene. Trimming removed 4 bases from V and 4 bases from J; junction bases left unmatched: 6. CDR3 size: 14 residues. The CDR3, as DNA: TGTGCCAGCAGTGGACTAGCGCGAGAGTACGAGCAGTACTTC. Its translation: CASSGLAREYEQYF.

A note on this clone: Other DNA sequences of this sample code for an identical CDR3. This chain connects TRBV5-1 to TRBJ1-1; 7 bases align to TRBD1. The CDR3 sequence is 14 residues long. Germline V gene data show CDR1 as SGHRS and CDR2 as YFSETQ. The V gene end was trimmed by 0 bases and the J gene end by 5 bases; junction bases not matched to a gene: 4. The CDR3 DNA reads as TGCGCCAGCAGCTTGGCAGGGGGATGGACTGAAGCTTTCTTT. Its translation is CASSLAGGWTEAFF. Supplemented by reference TRBV5-1 and TRBJ1-1, the full variable domain reads KAGVTQTPRYLIKTRGQQVTLSCSPISGHRSVSWYQQTPGQGLQFLFEYFSETQRNKGNFPGRFSGRQFSNSRSEMNVSTLELGDSALYLCASSLAGGWTEAFFGQGTRLTVV.

The chain links TRBV27 to TRBJ1-5; D not resolved. The length of the CDR3 is 16 residues. V was clipped by 5 bases and J by 11 bases, with 25 bases between them. From germline, CDR1 is MNHEY and CDR2 SMNVEV (reference sequence). The CDR3 protein is CASSGEVAQFISTQHF. CDR3 nucleotides: TGTGCCAGCAGTGGAGAAGTGGCCCAATTTATCAGCACCCAGCATTTT.

This CDR3 is CASSLGVTGSVNTEAFF. Here the CDR3 DNA reads TGTGCCAGCAGCTTAGGCGTGACAGGCTCGGTTAACACTGAAGCTTTCTTT. The V call is TRBV7-9, the J call TRBJ1-1, with D perhaps matching TRBD1 (6 bases). Germline-derived CDR1 and CDR2 are SEHNR and FQNEAQ (reference sequence). CDR3 length equals 17 residues. V was pared by 1 base and J by 2 bases, with 17 bases between. Together with reference TRBV7-9 and TRBJ1-1, the CDR3 gives the full variable domain: DTGVSQNPRHKITKRGQNVTFRCDPISEHNRLYWYRQTLGQGPEFLTYFQNEAQLEKSRLLSDRFSAERPKGSFSTLEIQRTEQGDSAMYLCASSLGVTGSVNTEAFFGQGTRLTVV.

The chain links TRBV7-9 to TRBJ2-3; 11 bases line up with TRBD1. The CDR3 is 15 amino acids. V lost 6 bases to trimming and J lost 6 bases; unmatched junction nucleotides: 8. Germline-derived CDR1 and CDR2 are SEHNR and FQNEAQ (reference sequence). The CDR3 reads CASSPGQGAVDTQYF. The CDR3 DNA sequence: TGTGCCAGCAGTCCTGGACAGGGGGCTGTTGATACGCAGTATTTT.

This rearrangement joins TRBV6-2 or TRBV6-3 to TRBJ2-7, with D unclear. The germline V gene encodes CDR1 MNHEY and CDR2 SVGEGT. V was cut by 2 bases and J by 7 bases, with 9 bases left in between. The CDR3 extends over 12 amino acids. The CDR3 DNA sequence: TGTGCCAGCAGTTACGGCCTGCGGGAGCAGTACTTC. Encoded protein: CASSYGLREQYF.

The genes are TRBV9 and TRBJ2-7; 8 bases fit TRBD2. CDR1 is SGDLS, CDR2 YYNGEE, per germline. This CDR3 spans 15 amino acids. V lost 0 bases to trimming and J lost 6 bases; unmatched junction nucleotides: 8. This CDR3 reads CASSVGSGTSSEQYF. CDR3 DNA: TGTGCCAGCAGCGTAGGTTCCGGGACTAGTAGCGAGCAGTACTTC. The full variable domain, completed using reference TRBV9 and TRBJ2-7, is DSGVTQTPKHLITATGQRVTLRCSPRSGDLSVYWYQQSLDQGLQFLIQYYNGEERAKGNILERFSAQQFPDLHSELNLSSLELGDSALYFCASSVGSGTSSEQYFGPGTRLTVT.

This clone has just one count. The V gene is TRBV28, the J gene TRBJ2-1; TRBD2 aligns across 9 bases. The CDR3 runs 16 residues. V shed 6 bases and J 8 bases; nucleotides not matched to a gene: 14. CDR1 MDHEN and CDR2 SYDVKM come from the germline V gene. CDR3 coding DNA: TGTGCCAGCAGGGCCCCGCGGGAGGGGTTTAGGCATGAGCAGTTCTTC. This sequence encodes CASRAPREGFRHEQFF. The full variable domain, completed using reference TRBV28 and TRBJ2-1, is DVKVTQSSRYLVKRTGEKVFLECVQDMDHENMFWYRQDPGLGLRLIYFSYDVKMKEKGDIPEGYSVSREKKERFSLILESASTNQTSMYLCASRAPREGFRHEQFFGPGTRLTVL.

This clone occurred a few times. The J gene is TRBJ1-2, the V gene TRBV2; D is ambiguous. CDR1 SNHLY and CDR2 FYNNEI come from the germline V gene. The CDR3 contains 16 residues. V was shortened by 0 bases and J by 4 bases, with 15 bases between the two germline ends. As DNA, the CDR3 is TGTGCCAGCAGTGAAGCGCACGCGGCTATGACCTATGGCTACACCTTC. Protein: CASSEAHAAMTYGYTF. Variable domain in full (rest from reference TRBV2 and TRBJ1-2): EPEVTQTPSHQVTQMGQEVILRCVPISNHLYFYWYRQILGQKVEFLVSFYNNEISEKSEIFDDQFSVERPDGSNFTLKIRSTKLEDSAMYFCASSEAHAAMTYGYTFGSGTRLTVV.

The rearrangement links TRBV28 to TRBJ1-2, with TRBD1 matching over 8 bases. CDR1 and CDR2 (germline): MDHEN, SYDVKM. After removal of 6 bases from V and 10 bases from J, the junction contained 4 bases not matched to a gene. The CDR3 extends over 11 amino acids. Here the CDR3 reads CASRSGQAYTF. The CDR3 DNA reads TGTGCCAGCAGATCGGGACAGGCCTACACCTTC.

This clone came up once. V gene TRBV3-1 (or the pseudogene TRBV3-2) combines with J gene TRBJ1-1; no reliable D call. Germline V gives CDR1 LGHDT, CDR2 YNNKEL (reference sequence). Trimming cost V 0 bases and J 4 bases, with 12 bases left between them. The CDR3 runs to 15 residues. The chain's CDR3 is CASSQDYSQTTEAFF. The DNA of the CDR3 is TGTGCCAGCAGCCAAGATTACTCACAGACCACTGAAGCTTTCTTT.

The chain carries TRBV5-5 and TRBJ1-5, with a weak D call TRBD1 (6 bases). Germline-derived CDR1 and CDR2 are SGHKS and YYEKEE (reference sequence). V dropped 5 bases and J dropped 0 bases, with 12 bases sitting between them. The CDR3 is 15 amino acids. As DNA, the CDR3 is TGTGCCAGCAGTCGAGGACAGACTAGCAATCAGCCCCAGCATTTT. Translating it yields CASSRGQTSNQPQHF.

This clone appeared once. J is TRBJ2-7 and V is TRBV25-1, with D perhaps TRBD1 (5 bases). Germline-derived CDR1 and CDR2 are MGHDK and SYGVNS. Trimming pared 8 bases from V and 6 bases from J, leaving 17 bases between. This CDR3 is built from 13 residues. In nucleotides, the CDR3 is TGTGCCAGCGGGTGGGGCCAACCGGCCGAGCAGTACTTC. Its protein is CASGWGQPAEQYF.

The rearrangement links TRBV2 to TRBJ2-3; weak D call: TRBD2 (5 bases). The V gene lost 4 bases and the J gene lost 0 bases, with 14 bases spanning the gap. The germline gives CDR1 SNHLY, CDR2 FYNNEI. CDR3 length equals 16 residues. The CDR3 bases are TGTGCCAGCAGTGCTCTCCGGGGAATCAGCACAGATACGCAGTATTTT. Translating it yields CASSALRGISTDTQYF. Combining the CDR3 with reference TRBV2 and TRBJ2-3 gives the whole variable domain EPEVTQTPSHQVTQMGQEVILRCVPISNHLYFYWYRQILGQKVEFLVSFYNNEISEKSEIFDDQFSVERPDGSNFTLKIRSTKLEDSAMYFCASSALRGISTDTQYFGPGTRLTVL.

V and J are TRBV25-1 and TRBJ2-7; D perhaps matches TRBD1 (5 bases). The CDR3 has 13 residues. Trimming took off 5 bases at V and 2 bases at J, with 10 bases between the two ends. Germline V gives CDR1 MGHDK, CDR2 SYGVNS. CDR3 coding DNA: TGTGCCAGCAGTCAGGGCGGAGCCTACGAGCAGTACTTC. Amino acids: CASSQGGAYEQYF.

This clone came up once. V usage is TRBV6-2 or TRBV6-3 and J usage is TRBJ2-1, with 9 bases that match TRBD1. The CDR3 runs to 14 residues. Germline V gene lookup returns CDR1 MNHEY and CDR2 SVGEGT. The V segment lost 2 bases and the J segment 8 bases; nucleotides outside the gene matches: 4. Here the CDR3 reads CASSYSGQGHEQFF. The CDR3 region has the DNA TGTGCCAGCAGTTACAGCGGACAGGGGCATGAGCAGTTCTTC.

The chain employs TRBV18 and TRBJ2-1; maybe TRBD2 (5 bases). Between the trimmed V and J ends, which lost 2 bases and 7 bases, there was a span of 15 bases. This CDR3 is 15 amino acids long. The germline CDR1 and CDR2 sequences are KGHSH and LQKENI. CDR3 protein: CASSPDSVFRNEQFF. In DNA form, the CDR3 reads TGTGCCAGCTCACCAGATAGCGTATTTAGAAATGAGCAGTTCTTC.

This clone has more than one count but fewer than ten. The J gene is TRBJ2-2, the V gene TRBV19; D remains ambiguous. V lost 5 bases and J lost 1, with 5 bases in between. Germline assignment: CDR1 LNHDA and CDR2 SQIVND (reference sequence). This CDR3 spans 13 amino acids. This chain's CDR3 is CASSSVNTGELFF. CDR3 nucleotides: TGTGCCAGTAGTTCCGTGAACACCGGGGAGCTGTTTTTT.

The V call is TRBV5-5, the J call TRBJ1-5; D remains ambiguous. V dropped 3 bases and J dropped 3 bases, with 13 bases sitting between them. The germline CDR1 and CDR2 sequences are SGHKS and YYEKEE (reference sequence). The CDR3 runs to 15 residues. CDR3 region: CASSSYTVPNQPQHF. The CDR3 nucleotides are TGTGCCAGCAGCTCATATACGGTACCCAATCAGCCCCAGCATTTT.